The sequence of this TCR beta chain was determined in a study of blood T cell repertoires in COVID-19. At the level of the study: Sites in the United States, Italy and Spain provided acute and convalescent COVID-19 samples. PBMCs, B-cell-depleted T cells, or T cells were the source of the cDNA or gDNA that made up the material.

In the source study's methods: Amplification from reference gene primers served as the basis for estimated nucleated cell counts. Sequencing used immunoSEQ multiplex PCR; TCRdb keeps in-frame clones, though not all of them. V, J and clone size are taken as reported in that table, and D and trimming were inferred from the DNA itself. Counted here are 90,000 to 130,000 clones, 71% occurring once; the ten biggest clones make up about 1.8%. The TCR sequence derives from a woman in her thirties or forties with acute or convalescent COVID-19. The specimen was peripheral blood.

The CDR3 loop reads CASSPWRGDTDTQYF. For the CDR3, the DNA is TGCGCCAGTTCCCCCTGGCGGGGGGACACAGATACGCAGTATTTT. This chain joins TRBV10-1 and TRBJ2-3; 8 bases align to TRBD2. V dropped 9 bases and J dropped 2; count of bases not matched to a gene: 10. The CDR3 has 15 residues. Germline CDR1 and CDR2: WNHNN and SYGVQD (reference sequence).